The T cell receptor beta chain described here comes from a study of blood T cell repertoires in COVID-19. Across the whole study: Specimens from acute and convalescent COVID-19 originated in the United States, Italy and Spain. Sources were T cells, B-cell-depleted T cells, or PBMCs; the material itself was cDNA or gDNA.

Trimming cost V 4 bases and J 4 bases; bases outside gene matches: 8. The CDR3 sequence is 15 residues long. Germline V gene lookup returns CDR1 LGHDT and CDR2 YNNKEL (reference sequence). Per the original methods: How many nucleated cells were present was estimated from reference gene primer amplification. Repertoires were generated with immunoSEQ multiplex PCR, while TCRdb's copy carries only in-frame clones and drops some. V and J calls and clone size come straight from that table; D and trimming were deduced from the DNA. The sample yields about 81,000 clones, roughly 91% seen once. Sequenced input: peripheral blood. The J gene is TRBJ2-7, the V gene TRBV3-1 (or the pseudogene TRBV3-2), with TRBD2 matching 9 bases. This receptor was taken from a woman in her fifties or sixties in a cohort sampled during active COVID-19. The CDR3, as DNA: TGTGCCAGCAGCCGATCCGTAGCGGGAGAGTACGAGCAGTACTTC. It is translated as CASSRSVAGEYEQYF.